The TCR beta chain under discussion was sequenced for a study of cytomegalovirus exposure and HLA in healthy donors. General observations from the study: TCR beta sequences reportedly predicted most subjects' HLA-A and HLA-B alleles accurately. Rarity characterized most TCR sequences, yet some public TCRs appeared in many donors.

PCR employed 60 Vbeta and 13 Jbeta primers. Measured with immunoSEQ multiplex PCR; TCRdb has only the in-frame clones, and not every one. The repertoire consists of approximately 150,000 clones, with approximately 80% occurring once and the leading ten covering approximately 3%. Healthy bone marrow donors made up the donors. In nominal health when sampled, donors likely had unrecorded immune exposures nonetheless. As to this clone: As yet, its antigen is unknown.

Per the germline V gene, CDR1 is SGDLS and CDR2 is YYNGEE. V was pared by 2 bases and J by 7 bases, with 10 bases between. CDR3 length equals 13 residues. The source material was PBMCs. The V call is TRBV9, the J call TRBJ2-1; D is unclear. The sequence was collected from a male donor in good health and CMV-seronegative. The CDR3 bases are TGTGCCAGCAGCGTCGGAGCAGTGAATGAGCAGTTCTTC. Amino acids: CASSVGAVNEQFF.